The 29 T cell receptor beta chains given below trace back to one sample, sequenced in a study of shared clonotypes between healthy human individuals. Here immunoSEQ multiplex PCR was the method, and the copy in TCRdb shows in-frame clones only, minus some. The data show a few hundred thousand clones, about 96% seen once. The sequenced material came from naive CD4+ T cells sorted from blood. Subset indicated: CD45RA+ positively selected. Receptors originate from a woman aged 25 to 45 in good health.

This clone came up once. This chain links TRBV2 with TRBJ2-5; D remains ambiguous. V was clipped by 4 bases and J by 4 bases, with 10 bases between them. Germline CDR1 reads SNHLY; CDR2 reads FYNNEI. This CDR3 is 13 amino acids long. The CDR3 reads CASSGQLGETQYF. The CDR3 region has the DNA TGTGCCAGCAGTGGGCAGCTTGGAGAGACCCAGTACTTC.

The DNA of the CDR3 is TGTGCCATCAGTGAGTCAATCCCACTCGGTTCACCCCTCCACTTT. It translates to CAISESIPLGSPLHF. The chain couples TRBV10-3 to TRBJ1-6; no clear D gene. CDR3 length: 15 amino acids. Germline-derived CDR1 and CDR2 are ENHRY and SYGVKD. V dropped 0 bases and J dropped 9 bases, with 12 bases sitting between them.

The rearrangement links TRBV18 to TRBJ2-7, with 9 bases fitting TRBD1. CDR1 is KGHSH and CDR2 is LQKENI in the germline V gene. The CDR3 extends over 14 amino acids. After removal of 1 base from V and 5 bases from J, the junction contained 3 bases not matched to a gene. The CDR3 loop is CASSPRTGEDEQYF. Here the CDR3 DNA reads TGTGCCAGCTCACCACGGACAGGGGAAGACGAGCAGTACTTC.

The chain has TRBV2 and TRBJ2-6; 7 positions agree with TRBD1. Germline assignment: CDR1 SNHLY and CDR2 FYNNEI. The junction had 6 bases not matched to a gene; V was cut back by 8 bases and J by 2 bases. The CDR3 covers 15 residues. The CDR3 reads CASLPDRAGANVLTF. The CDR3 nucleotides read TGTGCCAGCCTACCAGACAGGGCTGGGGCCAACGTCCTGACTTTC.

The gene calls are TRBV28 and TRBJ2-7, with 9 bases aligning to TRBD2. V shed 6 bases, J shed 0 bases, and the junction held 9 bases outside the gene matches. Germline V lookup: CDR1 MDHEN, CDR2 SYDVKM. CDR3 length: 16 amino acids. DNA of the CDR3: TGTGCCAGCAGGTCGGCAGGACTAGCGTCCTCCTACGAGCAGTACTTC. Protein product: CASRSAGLASSYEQYF.

This rearrangement joins TRBV18 to TRBJ1-1; no definite D call. This CDR3 is 11 amino acids long. The V gene lost 4 bases and the J gene lost 7 bases, with 7 bases spanning the gap. Germline V lookup: CDR1 KGHSH, CDR2 LQKENI. CDR3 amino acids: CASSLGYEAFF. The CDR3 region has the DNA TGTGCCAGCTCACTGGGATATGAAGCTTTCTTT.

This chain uses TRBV5-1 with TRBJ2-5, with a weak D call TRBD2 (6 bases). The CDR3 extends over 15 amino acids. V was clipped by 7 bases and J by 2 bases, with 18 bases between them. The germline V gene has CDR1 SGHRS and CDR2 YFSETQ. The CDR3 sequence: CASGGSVGGQETQYF. CDR3 DNA sequence: TGCGCCAGCGGGGGGTCGGTTGGAGGTCAAGAGACCCAGTACTTC.

The rearrangement links TRBV11-2 to TRBJ2-7, with TRBD2 identical over 13 bases. Trimming took 1 base from V and 4 from J; bases not matched to a gene: 4. Germline assignment: CDR1 SGHAT and CDR2 FQNNGV. The CDR3 spans 16 residues. CDR3 residues: CASSLAGTSGIYEQYF. CDR3 DNA sequence: TGTGCCAGCAGCTTAGCCGGGACTAGCGGGATTTACGAGCAGTACTTC.

This clone has just one count. J is TRBJ2-5 and V is TRBV27; TRBD1 matches at 9 bases. The junction had 18 bases not matched to a gene; V was cut back by 6 bases and J by 4 bases. The CDR3 is 18 residues long. Germline lookup yields CDR1 MNHEY and CDR2 SMNVEV (reference sequence). This CDR3 is CASSPYVGTGRVGETQYF. CDR3 bases: TGTGCCAGCAGCCCTTATGTTGGGACAGGGCGAGTCGGAGAGACCCAGTACTTC.

The rearrangement joins TRBV5-6 to TRBJ2-7, with a tentative D call TRBD1 (6 bases). The CDR3 has 12 amino acids. V lost 4 bases to trimming and J lost 4 bases, with 9 bases between them. Germline V gene lookup returns CDR1 SGHDT and CDR2 YYEEEE. The CDR3 nucleotides are TGTGCCAGCAGCCATGGACAGTACGAGCAGTACTTC. It specifies CASSHGQYEQYF.

V usage is TRBV28 and J usage is TRBJ1-2; D may be TRBD1 (5 bases). The CDR3 consists of 16 residues. The V gene lost 1 base and the J gene lost 3 bases, with 15 bases spanning the gap. CDR1 and CDR2 (germline): MDHEN, SYDVKM. CDR3 in amino acids: CASSLSSLGEDYGYTF. CDR3 DNA sequence: TGTGCCAGCAGTTTATCGTCTTTAGGGGAAGACTATGGCTACACCTTC.

This sequence joins TRBV28 and TRBJ2-2; 10 bases are shared with TRBD1. Per the germline V gene, CDR1 is MDHEN and CDR2 is SYDVKM. V lost 3 bases and J lost 5; bases outside the gene matches: 3. The CDR3 is 15 residues long. The CDR3 loop is CASSFRQGATGELFF. CDR3 coding DNA: TGTGCCAGCAGTTTCAGACAGGGGGCGACCGGGGAGCTGTTTTTT.

The chain carries TRBV5-1 and TRBJ2-1; D is undetermined. The germline CDR1 and CDR2 sequences are SGHRS and YFSETQ. The CDR3 is 14 residues long. V gave up 1 base and J gave up 1 base, with 6 bases separating them. The CDR3 is CASSLWSSYNEQFF. For the CDR3, the DNA is TGCGCCAGCAGCTTGTGGTCTTCCTACAATGAGCAGTTCTTC.

The J gene is TRBJ2-7, the V gene TRBV28; TRBD1 matches 9 bases. This CDR3 comprises 17 residues. Germline trimming cut 5 bases from V and 3 bases from J; bases unmatched to any gene: 14. The germline V gene has CDR1 MDHEN and CDR2 SYDVKM. DNA of the CDR3: TGTGCCAGCAGTGGGAATCAACGGGACAGGGCATTCTACGAGCAGTACTTC. Protein: CASSGNQRDRAFYEQYF.

Concerning this clone: The sample contains more than one DNA sequence encoding this CDR3. The rearrangement uses TRBV7-9 and TRBJ2-7; 11 nucleotides align to TRBD2. Per the germline V gene, CDR1 is SEHNR and CDR2 is FQNEAQ (reference sequence). Losses at the gene ends were 6 bases for V and 4 bases for J; bases not matched to a gene: 5. The CDR3 is made up of 14 amino acids. CDR3 sequence reads: CASSTSGGSYEQYF. The CDR3 region has the DNA TGTGCCAGCAGTACTAGCGGGGGCTCTTACGAGCAGTACTTC.

As to this clone: The same CDR3 also results from other DNA sequences found in this sample. The V and J genes are TRBV29-1 and TRBJ2-7; D gene unclear. The CDR3 covers 11 residues. Trimming pared 3 bases from V and 3 bases from J, leaving 6 bases between. Germline V gene data show CDR1 as SQVTM and CDR2 as ANQGSEA. The CDR3 sequence: CSVDSGYEQYF. The CDR3 DNA sequence: TGCAGCGTTGATTCGGGCTACGAGCAGTACTTC.

V usage is TRBV11-2 and J usage is TRBJ2-2, with D possibly being TRBD2 (6 bases). The CDR3 contains 14 residues. Per the germline V gene, CDR1 is SGHAT and CDR2 is FQNNGV. Trimming removed 7 bases at V and 6 bases at J, with 15 bases between. The CDR3 nucleotides are TGTGCCAGCAACCCCCGGTGGGGGGCCGGGGAGCTGTTTTTT. It codes for CASNPRWGAGELFF.

A single count supports this clone. V is TRBV5-1 and J is TRBJ1-2, with D maybe TRBD1 (6 bases). The germline gives CDR1 SGHRS, CDR2 YFSETQ. CDR3 size: 17 residues. Deletions cut 1 base from V and 1 base from J, with 17 bases between. The CDR3 sequence: CASSLLLAPGDNYGYTF. Here the CDR3 DNA reads TGCGCCAGCAGCTTGCTCCTCGCTCCAGGGGATAACTATGGCTACACCTTC.

The gene calls are TRBV19 and TRBJ1-5; D not resolved. Trimming took off 6 bases at V and 2 bases at J, with 11 bases between the two ends. Per germline, CDR1 LNHDA and CDR2 SQIVND (reference sequence). The CDR3 is 14 residues long. CDR3 nucleotides: TGTGCCAGTAGAGGGAGTGGCGGCAATCAGCCCCAGCATTTT. Its protein is CASRGSGGNQPQHF.

The chain carries TRBV19 and TRBJ2-5, with D unresolved. Trimming stripped 0 bases from V and 2 bases from J, with 7 bases between. The CDR3 runs to 14 residues. Germline CDR1 reads LNHDA; CDR2 reads SQIVND (reference sequence). For the CDR3, the DNA is TGTGCCAGTAGTATAGATTGGCGGCAAGAGACCCAGTACTTC. Translated, it gives CASSIDWRQETQYF.

The chain is built from TRBV29-1 and TRBJ2-7, with 8 bases that match TRBD2. V trimming: 4 bases; J trimming: 3 bases; junction bases outside the gene matches: 2. Germline CDR1 reads SQVTM; CDR2 reads ANQGSEA. The CDR3 has 12 amino acids. This CDR3 is CSVVLADYEQYF. CDR3 DNA sequence: TGCAGCGTTGTACTAGCGGACTACGAGCAGTACTTC.

The chain employs TRBV6-1 and TRBJ2-7, with no clear D. The CDR3 spans 11 residues. V dropped 4 bases and J dropped 3 bases, with 4 bases sitting between them. Germline CDR1 MNHNS, CDR2 SASEGT. The DNA for the CDR3 is TGTGCCAGCAGTGGGGTCTACGAGCAGTACTTC. Its translation is CASSGVYEQYF.

This chain connects TRBV6-6 to TRBJ2-3; D may be TRBD2 (6 bases). The CDR3 runs to 13 residues. Germline values: CDR1 MNHNY, CDR2 SVGAGI (reference sequence). The V and J ends lost 7 bases and 2 bases respectively, with 10 bases between them. CDR3: CASKSGVTDTQYF. In nucleotides, the CDR3 is TGTGCCAGCAAATCGGGAGTCACAGATACGCAGTATTTT.

This clone has a single count. The rearrangement uses TRBV5-1 and TRBJ2-7, with D possibly being TRBD2 (6 bases). Trimming removed 0 bases from V and 1 base from J, with 11 bases in between. The germline gives CDR1 SGHRS, CDR2 YFSETQ. This CDR3 is 15 amino acids long. Written as DNA, the CDR3 is TGCGCCAGCAGCTTGGGGGGAGGCTCTTCCTACGAGCAGTACTTC. It is translated as CASSLGGGSSYEQYF.

The CDR3 reads CASSTRLAGDYEQYF. The CDR3, as DNA: TGTGCCAGCAGCACCCGACTAGCGGGAGATTACGAGCAGTACTTC. This chain joins TRBV14 and TRBJ2-7, with 12 bases identical to TRBD2. Germline assignment: CDR1 SGHDN and CDR2 FVKESK. Trimming took 5 bases from V and 4 from J; bases not matched to a gene: 6. The CDR3 consists of 15 residues.

The chain employs TRBV2 and TRBJ1-5, with 7 bases lining up with TRBD1. The CDR3 has 15 residues. CDR1 SNHLY and CDR2 FYNNEI come from the germline V gene. V shed 6 bases, J shed 0 bases, and the junction held 5 bases outside the gene matches. As DNA, the CDR3 is TGTGCCAGCAGGGGACAGCCAAATAGCAATCAGCCCCAGCATTTT. It is translated as CASRGQPNSNQPQHF.

This sequence joins TRBV18 and TRBJ2-2, with unresolved D. The germline V and J ends were trimmed by 3 bases and 2 bases, with 10 bases remaining between them. Germline V gene data show CDR1 as KGHSH and CDR2 as LQKENI. The CDR3 consists of 15 residues. CDR3 nucleotide sequence: TGTGCCAGCTCACCGCTTGACGGTAACACCGGGGAGCTGTTTTTT. Translated: CASSPLDGNTGELFF. The full variable domain, rest sourced from reference TRBV18 and TRBJ2-2, is NAGVMQNPRHLVRRRGQEARLRCSPMKGHSHVYWYRQLPEEGLKFMVYLQKENIIDESGMPKERFSAEFPKEGPSILRIQQVVRGDSAAYFCASSPLDGNTGELFFGEGSRLTVL.

The V call is TRBV13, the J call TRBJ2-7; perhaps TRBD2 as D (5 bases). V was clipped by 5 bases and J by 9 bases, with 17 bases between them. The CDR3 sequence is 13 residues long. CDR1 and CDR2 (germline): PRHDT, FYEKMQ (reference sequence). CDR3 region: CASSQGLNTRQYF. The CDR3 coding sequence is TGTGCCAGCAGCCAAGGATTGAACACTAGGCAGTACTTC.

This CDR3 reads CASSLSQVQGETQYF. Here the CDR3 DNA reads TGTGCCAGCAGCTTATCCCAGGTCCAAGGGGAGACCCAGTACTTC. This chain joins TRBV7-8 and TRBJ2-5, with D uncertain. The CDR3 length is 15 residues. CDR1 and CDR2 from the germline V gene are SGHVS and FQNEAQ. V lost 2 bases, J lost 5 bases, and 15 bases lay in between.